These 8 T cell receptor beta chains came from one sample sequenced in a study of T cell changes during pregnancy in multiple sclerosis. The protocol was immunoSEQ multiplex PCR, while the TCRdb copy is restricted to in-frame clones and leaves out a portion. The sample contains about 64,000 clones, over 95% of which appear only once. The source was CD8+ T cells from peripheral blood mononuclear cells, collected after pregnancy. Receptors were obtained from a female donor with multiple sclerosis, enrolled in a pregnancy study.

The V and J genes are TRBV9 and TRBJ2-1, with a possible D match to TRBD2 (6 bases). This CDR3 contains 14 residues. Looked up from germline, CDR1 is SGDLS and CDR2 is YYNGEE. V shed 4 bases and J shed 12 bases, with 20 bases lying between them. Here the CDR3 reads CASSPGGLKLGQFF. The CDR3 DNA reads as TGTGCCAGCAGCCCCGGGGGACTCAAGTTAGGGCAGTTCTTC.

The chain is built from TRBV19 and TRBJ2-1; D is possibly TRBD2 (6 bases). CDR1 is LNHDA, CDR2 SQIVND, per germline (reference sequence). The CDR3 has 13 residues. The ends were cut back, 9 bases at V and 3 bases at J, with 12 bases in the middle. CDR3 in DNA: TGTGCCAGCTGGGACTCTTACTACAATGAGCAGTTCTTC. Its translation: CASWDSYYNEQFF.

The V and J genes are TRBV10-3 and TRBJ2-2, with TRBD2 matching 7 bases. Germline lookup yields CDR1 ENHRY and CDR2 SYGVKD. The ends lost 11 bases at V and 8 bases at J; junction bases unmatched: 11. CDR3 length: 13 residues. CDR3 amino acids: CASIREGTGELFF. The DNA for the CDR3 is TGTGCCTCGATAAGGGAGGGGACGGGGGAGCTGTTTTTT.

The gene calls are TRBV9 and TRBJ2-7, with a possible D match to TRBD1 (5 bases). Per germline, CDR1 SGDLS and CDR2 YYNGEE. V lost 5 bases and J 3 bases, leaving 15 bases between the germline ends. The CDR3 runs to 14 residues. Here the CDR3 reads CASSARARDYEQYF. The CDR3 DNA reads TGTGCCAGCAGTGCTCGCGCCAGGGACTACGAGCAGTACTTC.

The J gene is TRBJ2-7, the V gene TRBV4-1; D is perhaps TRBD2 (6 bases). There are 15 residues in the CDR3. V shed 4 bases and J shed 2 bases, with 15 bases lying between them. The V gene's germline CDR1 is MGHRA and CDR2 YSYEKL. The CDR3 region is CASSPSGGWTYEQYF. DNA of the CDR3: TGCGCCAGCAGCCCCAGTGGGGGGTGGACCTACGAGCAGTACTTC.

The CDR3 DNA sequence: TGCGCCAGCAGCTTGGAACTAGCACAAAATGAGCAGTTCTTC. Translating it yields CASSLELAQNEQFF. The rearrangement links TRBV5-1 to TRBJ2-1; weak D call: TRBD2 (6 bases). Trimming stripped 0 bases from V and 7 bases from J, with 11 bases between. Germline V gene sequence: CDR1 SGHRS, CDR2 YFSETQ. This CDR3 is built from 14 residues. Using reference TRBV5-1 and TRBJ2-1 for the parts outside the CDR3, the full variable domain is KAGVTQTPRYLIKTRGQQVTLSCSPISGHRSVSWYQQTPGQGLQFLFEYFSETQRNKGNFPGRFSGRQFSNSRSEMNVSTLELGDSALYLCASSLELAQNEQFFGPGTRLTVL.

The J gene is TRBJ1-1, the V gene TRBV27; unclear D gene. Germline CDR1 MNHEY, CDR2 SMNVEV (reference sequence). The CDR3 runs to 10 residues. Trimming took off 8 bases at V and 6 bases at J, with 7 bases between the two ends. In nucleotides, the CDR3 is TGTGCCAGCCAGTGGCCTGAAGCTTTCTTT. This sequence encodes CASQWPEAFF.

The rearrangement uses TRBV5-6 and TRBJ2-5, with 10 bases that match TRBD2. Germline V gene sequence: CDR1 SGHDT, CDR2 YYEEEE. The CDR3 sequence is 15 residues long. V lost 1 base to trimming and J lost 5 bases; unmatched junction nucleotides: 5. CDR3 in DNA: TGTGCCAGCAGCTTGAGAGCGGGAGGGGGGGAGACCCAGTACTTC. Translation: CASSLRAGGGETQYF.